The present entry profiles one T cell receptor (beta chain) with its context. These data belong to a study of T cell changes during pregnancy in multiple sclerosis. The method was immunoSEQ multiplex PCR; TCRdb's version includes in-frame clones alone and lacks a portion of them. This sample has more than 55,000 clones, with about 90% found just once. CDR3 length equals 15 residues. V was pared by 4 bases and J by 4 bases, with 8 bases of the junction left unmatched. CDR1 MGHRA and CDR2 YSYEKL come from the germline V gene. This chain joins TRBV4-1 and TRBJ2-7; 9 bases agree with TRBD2. The source of this sequence is a female donor in good health, enrolled as a control in a pregnancy study. The sequencing used peripheral blood, collected in the first trimester of pregnancy. This chain's CDR3 is CASSLRAGGVYEQYF. Written as DNA, the CDR3 is TGCGCCAGCAGCCTCCGAGCGGGAGGTGTTTACGAGCAGTACTTC.